This record covers a single T cell receptor (beta chain). The data originate from a study of shared clonotypes between healthy human individuals. V was pared by 7 bases and J by 1 base, with 20 bases between. The CDR3 sequence is 17 residues long. In germline, CDR1 is SGHTA, CDR2 FQGNSA. The data were produced by immunoSEQ multiplex PCR, yet TCRdb's version contains in-frame clones alone and is incomplete. Of roughly 1.4 million clones listed, approximately 98.5% are singletons. The sample consisted of naive CD4+ T cells sorted from blood. Subset specified: CD45RA+ positively selected. The genes are TRBV7-2 and TRBJ2-1; the D call may be TRBD1 or TRBD2 (6 bases each). This receptor was taken from a man between 25 and 39 years old in good health. This chain's CDR3 is CASTVHGGRESYNEQFF. The DNA of the CDR3 is TGTGCCAGCACCGTTCACGGGGGCCGGGAATCCTACAATGAGCAGTTCTTC.